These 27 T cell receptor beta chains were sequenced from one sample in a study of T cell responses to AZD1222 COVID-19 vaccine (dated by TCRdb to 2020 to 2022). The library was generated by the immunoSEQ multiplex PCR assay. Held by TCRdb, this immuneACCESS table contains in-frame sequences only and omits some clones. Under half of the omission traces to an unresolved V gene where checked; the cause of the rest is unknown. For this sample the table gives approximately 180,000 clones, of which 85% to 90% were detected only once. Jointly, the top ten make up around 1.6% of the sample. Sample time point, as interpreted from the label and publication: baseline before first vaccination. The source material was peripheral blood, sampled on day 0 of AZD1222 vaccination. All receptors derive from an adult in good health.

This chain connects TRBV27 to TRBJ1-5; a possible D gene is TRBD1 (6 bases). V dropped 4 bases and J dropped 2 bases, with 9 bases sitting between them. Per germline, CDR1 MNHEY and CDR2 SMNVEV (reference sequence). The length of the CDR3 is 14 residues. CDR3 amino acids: CASSWRGGNQPQHF. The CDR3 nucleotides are TGTGCCAGCAGTTGGAGGGGGGGCAATCAGCCCCAGCATTTT.

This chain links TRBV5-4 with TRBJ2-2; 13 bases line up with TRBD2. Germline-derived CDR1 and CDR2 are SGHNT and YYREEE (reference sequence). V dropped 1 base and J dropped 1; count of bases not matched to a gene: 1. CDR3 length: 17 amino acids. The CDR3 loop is CASSLRTSGGNTGELFF. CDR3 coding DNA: TGTGCCAGCAGCTTGAGGACTAGCGGGGGGAACACCGGGGAGCTGTTTTTT.

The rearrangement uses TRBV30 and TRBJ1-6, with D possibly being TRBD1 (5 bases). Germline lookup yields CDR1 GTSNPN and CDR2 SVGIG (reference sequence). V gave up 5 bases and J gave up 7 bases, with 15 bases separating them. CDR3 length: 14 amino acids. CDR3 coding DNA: TGTGCCTGGGAAAAAGGGGAGGGGAATTCACCCCTCCACTTT. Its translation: CAWEKGEGNSPLHF.

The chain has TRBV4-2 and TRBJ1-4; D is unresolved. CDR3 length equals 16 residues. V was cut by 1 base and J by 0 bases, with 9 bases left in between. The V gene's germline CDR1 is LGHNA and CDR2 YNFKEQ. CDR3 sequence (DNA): TGTGCCAGCAGCCAAGGCAATTTAGCAACTAATGAAAAACTGTTTTTT. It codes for CASSQGNLATNEKLFF.

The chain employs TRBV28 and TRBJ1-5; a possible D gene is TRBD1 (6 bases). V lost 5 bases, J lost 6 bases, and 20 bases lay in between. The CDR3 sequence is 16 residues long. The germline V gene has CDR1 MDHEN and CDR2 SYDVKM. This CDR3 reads CASSPWVGGGSQPQHF. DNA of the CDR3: TGTGCCAGCAGTCCATGGGTAGGGGGAGGAAGTCAGCCCCAGCATTTT.

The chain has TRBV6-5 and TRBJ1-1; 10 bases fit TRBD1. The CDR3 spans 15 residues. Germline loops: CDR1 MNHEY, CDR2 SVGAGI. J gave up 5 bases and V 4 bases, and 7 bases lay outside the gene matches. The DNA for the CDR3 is TGTGCCAGCAGTTCCGCCCGGGACAGGGGTACTGAAGCTTTCTTT. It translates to CASSSARDRGTEAFF.

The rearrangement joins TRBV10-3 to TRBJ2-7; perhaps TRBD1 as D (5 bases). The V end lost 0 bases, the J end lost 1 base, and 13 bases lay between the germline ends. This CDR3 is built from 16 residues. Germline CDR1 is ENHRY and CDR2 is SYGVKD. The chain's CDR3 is CAISESDMKPSYEQYF. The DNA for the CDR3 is TGTGCCATCAGTGAGTCGGACATGAAACCTTCCTACGAGCAGTACTTC.

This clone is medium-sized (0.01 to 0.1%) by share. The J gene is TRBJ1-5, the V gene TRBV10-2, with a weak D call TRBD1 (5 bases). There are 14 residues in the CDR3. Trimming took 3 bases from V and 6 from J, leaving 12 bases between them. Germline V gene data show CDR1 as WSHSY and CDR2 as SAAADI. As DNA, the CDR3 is TGCGCCAGCAGTGAAGTCAGGGTGGGTCAGCCCCAGCATTTT. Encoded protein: CASSEVRVGQPQHF.

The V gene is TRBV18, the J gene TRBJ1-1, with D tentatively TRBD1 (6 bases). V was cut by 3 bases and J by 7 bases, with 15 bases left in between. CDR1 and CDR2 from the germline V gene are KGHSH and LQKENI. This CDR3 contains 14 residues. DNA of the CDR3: TGTGCCAGCTCACCTCAAACAGGGCAGGGTGAAGCTTTCTTT. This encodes CASSPQTGQGEAFF.

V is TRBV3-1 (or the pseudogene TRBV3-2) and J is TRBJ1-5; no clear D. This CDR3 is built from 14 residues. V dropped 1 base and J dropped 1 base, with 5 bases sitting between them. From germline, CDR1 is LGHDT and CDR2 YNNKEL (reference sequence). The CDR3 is CASSQGKSNQPQHF. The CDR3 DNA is TGTGCCAGCAGCCAAGGCAAGAGCAATCAGCCCCAGCATTTT.

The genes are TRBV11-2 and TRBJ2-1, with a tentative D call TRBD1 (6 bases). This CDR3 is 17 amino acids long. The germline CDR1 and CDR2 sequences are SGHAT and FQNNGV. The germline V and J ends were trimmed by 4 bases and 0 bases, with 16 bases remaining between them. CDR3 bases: TGTGCCAGCAGCTCGGCGACAGGTCAAAGCTCCTACAATGAGCAGTTCTTC. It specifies CASSSATGQSSYNEQFF.

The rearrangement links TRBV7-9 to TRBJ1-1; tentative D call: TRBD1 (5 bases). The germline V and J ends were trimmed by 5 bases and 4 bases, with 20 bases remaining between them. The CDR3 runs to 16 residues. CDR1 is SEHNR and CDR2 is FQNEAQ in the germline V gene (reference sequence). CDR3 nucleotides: TGTGCCAGCAGCGCCCGAGGCGGGGGGGTTAGCACTGAAGCTTTCTTT. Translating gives CASSARGGGVSTEAFF.

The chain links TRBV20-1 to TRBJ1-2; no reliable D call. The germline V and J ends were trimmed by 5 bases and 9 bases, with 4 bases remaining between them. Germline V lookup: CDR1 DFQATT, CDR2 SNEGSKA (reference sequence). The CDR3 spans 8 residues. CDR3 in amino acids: CSARRYTF. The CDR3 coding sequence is TGCAGTGCTCGCCGCTACACCTTC.

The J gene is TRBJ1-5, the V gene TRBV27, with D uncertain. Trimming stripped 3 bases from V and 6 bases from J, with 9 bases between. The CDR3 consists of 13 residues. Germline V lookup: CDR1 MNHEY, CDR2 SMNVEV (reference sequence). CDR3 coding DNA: TGTGCCAGCAGTTTGGGGTTCAGTCAGCCCCAGCATTTT. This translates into CASSLGFSQPQHF.

CDR3 region: CASSPNSLSYQETQYF. CDR3 bases: TGTGCCAGCAGCCCGAACTCCTTATCGTACCAAGAGACCCAGTACTTC. The J gene is TRBJ2-5, the V gene TRBV3-1 (or the pseudogene TRBV3-2); D unclear. Germline V gene lookup returns CDR1 LGHDT and CDR2 YNNKEL (reference sequence). This CDR3 spans 16 amino acids. The germline V and J ends were trimmed by 4 bases and 0 bases, with 15 bases remaining between them.

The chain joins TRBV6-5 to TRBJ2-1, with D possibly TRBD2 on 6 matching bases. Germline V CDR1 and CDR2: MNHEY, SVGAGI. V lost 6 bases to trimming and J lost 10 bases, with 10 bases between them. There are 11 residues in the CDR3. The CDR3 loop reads CASSSLAEQFF. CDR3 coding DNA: TGTGCCAGCAGCTCCCTAGCGGAGCAGTTCTTC.

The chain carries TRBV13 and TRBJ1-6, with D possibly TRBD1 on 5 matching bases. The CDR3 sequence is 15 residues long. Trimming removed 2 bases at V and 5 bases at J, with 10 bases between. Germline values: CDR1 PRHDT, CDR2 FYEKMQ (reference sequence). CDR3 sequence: CASSLKSRDNSPLHF. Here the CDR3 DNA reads TGTGCCAGCAGCTTAAAATCCAGGGATAATTCACCCCTCCACTTT.

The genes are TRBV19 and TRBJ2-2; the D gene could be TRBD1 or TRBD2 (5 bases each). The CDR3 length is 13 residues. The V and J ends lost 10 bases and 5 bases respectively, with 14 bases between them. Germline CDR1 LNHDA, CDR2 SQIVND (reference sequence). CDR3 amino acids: CAIRKGTTGELFF. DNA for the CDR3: TGTGCCATACGGAAGGGGACGACCGGGGAGCTGTTTTTT.

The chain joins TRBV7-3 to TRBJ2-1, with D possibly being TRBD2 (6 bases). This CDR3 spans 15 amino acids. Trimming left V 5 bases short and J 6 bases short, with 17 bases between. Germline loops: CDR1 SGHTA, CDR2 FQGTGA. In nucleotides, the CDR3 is TGTGCCAGCAGCCCCGGATTGGGGGGTATCAATGAGCAGTTCTTC. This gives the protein CASSPGLGGINEQFF.

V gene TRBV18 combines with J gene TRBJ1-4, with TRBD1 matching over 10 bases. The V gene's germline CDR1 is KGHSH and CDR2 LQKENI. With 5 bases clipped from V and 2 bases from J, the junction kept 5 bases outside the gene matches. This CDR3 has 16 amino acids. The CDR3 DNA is TGTGCCAGCTCAAACCGGGACAGGGGTACTAATGAAAAACTGTTTTTT. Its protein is CASSNRDRGTNEKLFF.

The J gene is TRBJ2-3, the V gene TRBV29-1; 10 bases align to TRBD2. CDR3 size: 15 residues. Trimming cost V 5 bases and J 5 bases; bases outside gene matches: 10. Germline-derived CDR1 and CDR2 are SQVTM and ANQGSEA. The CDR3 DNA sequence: TGCAGCGTTAACATAGCGGGGGGCAGGATAGATACGCAGTATTTT. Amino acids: CSVNIAGGRIDTQYF.

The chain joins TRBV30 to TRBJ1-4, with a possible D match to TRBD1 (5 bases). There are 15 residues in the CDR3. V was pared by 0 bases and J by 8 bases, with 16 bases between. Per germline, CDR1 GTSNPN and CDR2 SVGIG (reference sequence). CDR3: CAWSVGSGIGEKLFF. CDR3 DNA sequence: TGTGCCTGGAGTGTAGGGTCAGGGATCGGAGAAAAACTGTTTTTT.

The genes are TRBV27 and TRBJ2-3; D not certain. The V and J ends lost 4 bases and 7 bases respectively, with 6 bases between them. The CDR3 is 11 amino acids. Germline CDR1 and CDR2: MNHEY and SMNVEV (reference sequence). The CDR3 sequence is CASSYGYTQYF. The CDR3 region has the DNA TGTGCCAGCAGTTATGGTTATACGCAGTATTTT.

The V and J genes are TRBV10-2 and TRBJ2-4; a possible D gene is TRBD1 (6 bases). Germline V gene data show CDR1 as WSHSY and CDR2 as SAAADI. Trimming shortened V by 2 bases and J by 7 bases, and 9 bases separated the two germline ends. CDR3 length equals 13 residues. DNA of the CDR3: TGCGCCAGCAGTGAGGGGACATTTAACATTCAGTACTTC. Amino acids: CASSEGTFNIQYF.

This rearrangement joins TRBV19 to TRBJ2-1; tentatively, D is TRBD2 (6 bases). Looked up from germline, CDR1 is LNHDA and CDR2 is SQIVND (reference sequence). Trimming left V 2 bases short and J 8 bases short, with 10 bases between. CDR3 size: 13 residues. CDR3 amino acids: CASSIWERDEQFF. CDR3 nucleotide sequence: TGTGCCAGTAGTATATGGGAGCGGGATGAGCAGTTCTTC. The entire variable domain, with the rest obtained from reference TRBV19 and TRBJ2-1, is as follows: DGGITQSPKYLFRKEGQNVTLSCEQNLNHDAMYWYRQDPGQGLRLIYYSQIVNDFQKGDIAEGYSVSREKKESFPLTVTSAQKNPTAFYLCASSIWERDEQFFGPGTRLTVL.

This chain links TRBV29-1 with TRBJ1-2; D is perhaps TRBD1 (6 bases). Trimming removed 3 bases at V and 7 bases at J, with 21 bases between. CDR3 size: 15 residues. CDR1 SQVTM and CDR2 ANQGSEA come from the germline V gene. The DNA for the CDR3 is TGCAGCGTTGACCCTTCCGGGACAATCGCACTTGGCTACACCTTC. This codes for CSVDPSGTIALGYTF.

CDR3 DNA: TGTGCCAGCAGCTTGTTCGATTCCGTCAATGAGCAGTTCTTC. Translating it yields CASSLFDSVNEQFF. This sequence joins TRBV5-6 and TRBJ2-1; D gene unclear. The CDR3 spans 14 residues. The V end lost 1 base, the J end lost 6 bases, and 11 bases lay between the germline ends. The germline gives CDR1 SGHDT, CDR2 YYEEEE.